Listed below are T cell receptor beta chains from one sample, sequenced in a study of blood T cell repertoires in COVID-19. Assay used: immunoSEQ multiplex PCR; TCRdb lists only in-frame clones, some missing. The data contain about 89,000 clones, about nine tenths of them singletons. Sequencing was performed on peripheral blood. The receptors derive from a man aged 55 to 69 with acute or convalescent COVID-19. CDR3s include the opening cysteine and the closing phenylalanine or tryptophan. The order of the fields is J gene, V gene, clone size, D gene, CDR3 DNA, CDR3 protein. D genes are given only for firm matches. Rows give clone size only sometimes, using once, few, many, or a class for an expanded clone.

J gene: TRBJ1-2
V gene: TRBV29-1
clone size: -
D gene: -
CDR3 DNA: TGCAGCGTTGAAGCCGGTACAGGGCTATATGGCTACACCTTC
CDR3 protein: CSVEAGTGLYGYTF

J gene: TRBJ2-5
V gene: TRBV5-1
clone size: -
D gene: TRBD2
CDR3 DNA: TGCGCCAGCAGTTCCCGACTAGCGGGGGGGTCCCAAGAGACCCAGTACTTC
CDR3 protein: CASSSRLAGGSQETQYF

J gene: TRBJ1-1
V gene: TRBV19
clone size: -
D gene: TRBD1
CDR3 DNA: TGTGCCAGTAGACGGACAGGGGTGGTTGAAGCTTTCTTT
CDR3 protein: CASRRTGVVEAFF

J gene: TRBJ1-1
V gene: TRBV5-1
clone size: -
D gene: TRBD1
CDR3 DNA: TGCGCCAGCAGCTGGGGACAGGGGGCTTCCGAAGCTTTCTTT
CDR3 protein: CASSWGQGASEAFF

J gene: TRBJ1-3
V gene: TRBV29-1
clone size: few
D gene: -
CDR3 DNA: TGCAGCGCCAGGGTGGCAGACACCATATATTTT
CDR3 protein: CSARVADTIYF

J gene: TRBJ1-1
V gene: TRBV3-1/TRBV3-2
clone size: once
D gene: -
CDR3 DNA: TGTGCCAGCAGCCGGACAGAGAACACTGAAGCTTTCTTT
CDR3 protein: CASSRTENTEAFF

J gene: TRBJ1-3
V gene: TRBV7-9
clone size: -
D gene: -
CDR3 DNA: TGTGCCAGCAGCCGCAGGGGATCGGGAGGTACTGGAAACACCATATATTTT
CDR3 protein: CASSRRGSGGTGNTIYF

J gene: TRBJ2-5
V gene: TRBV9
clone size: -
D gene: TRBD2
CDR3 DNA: TGTGCCAGCAGCGTAGGGGTAGCGGGGGTGTCCCAAGAGACCCAGTACTTC
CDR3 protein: CASSVGVAGVSQETQYF

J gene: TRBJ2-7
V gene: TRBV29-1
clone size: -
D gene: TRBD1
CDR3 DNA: TGCAGCGTAAAAGACAGGGTTAGTTACGAGCAGTACTTC
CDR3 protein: CSVKDRVSYEQYF

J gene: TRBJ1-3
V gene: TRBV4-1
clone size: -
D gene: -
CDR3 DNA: TGCGCCAGCAGCCAAGATGGGGGGGACGGCCTATTCTGGAGGAACACCATATATTTT
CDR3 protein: CASSQDGGDGLFWRNTIYF

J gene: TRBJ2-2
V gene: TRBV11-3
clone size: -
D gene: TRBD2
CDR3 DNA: TGTGCCAGCAGCTTAACTAGCGGGGATGGCGGGGAGCTGTTTTTT
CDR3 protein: CASSLTSGDGGELFF

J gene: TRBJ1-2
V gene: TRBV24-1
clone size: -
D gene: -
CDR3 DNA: TGTGCCACCAGTGATCCCGGACAGTCTGGCTACACCTTC
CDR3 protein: CATSDPGQSGYTF

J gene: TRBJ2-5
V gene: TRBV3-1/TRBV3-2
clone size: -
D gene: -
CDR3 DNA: TGTGCCAGCAGAAAGCGCAGGACACAAGAGACCCAGTACTTC
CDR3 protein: CASRKRRTQETQYF

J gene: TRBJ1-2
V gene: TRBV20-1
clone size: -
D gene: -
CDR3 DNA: TGCAGTACCACAGGGAACTATGGCTACACCTTC
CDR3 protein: CSTTGNYGYTF

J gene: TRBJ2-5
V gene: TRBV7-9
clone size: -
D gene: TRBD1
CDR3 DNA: TGTGCCAGCAGCTCCGACAGGGCGGAGACCCAGTACTTC
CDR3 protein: CASSSDRAETQYF

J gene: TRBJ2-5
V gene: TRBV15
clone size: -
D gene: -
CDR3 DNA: TGTGCCACCAGCACATATCGGGAGGAGACCCAGTACTTC
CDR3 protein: CATSTYREETQYF

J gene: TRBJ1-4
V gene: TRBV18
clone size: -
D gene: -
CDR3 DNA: TGTGCCAGCTCACCTACAGGGAGTGAAAAACTGTTTTTT
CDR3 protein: CASSPTGSEKLFF

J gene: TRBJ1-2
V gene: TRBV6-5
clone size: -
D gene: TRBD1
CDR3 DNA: TGTGCCAGCAGTTACTACGGGACAGGGGGAGGCTACACCTTC
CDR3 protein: CASSYYGTGGGYTF

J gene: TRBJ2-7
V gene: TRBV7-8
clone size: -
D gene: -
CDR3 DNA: TGTGCCAGCAGCTCCCGTGACGGGAAGGAGGAGCAGTACTTC
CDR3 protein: CASSSRDGKEEQYF

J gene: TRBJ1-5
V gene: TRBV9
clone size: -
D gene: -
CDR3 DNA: TGTGCCAGCAGCGTATTTCCCGGGAGCAATCAGCCCCAGCATTTT
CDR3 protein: CASSVFPGSNQPQHF

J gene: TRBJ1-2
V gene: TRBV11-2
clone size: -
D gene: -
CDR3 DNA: TGTGCCAGCGGGACCTTTCGGGGGAAGAGAGGTGGCTACACCTTC
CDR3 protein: CASGTFRGKRGGYTF

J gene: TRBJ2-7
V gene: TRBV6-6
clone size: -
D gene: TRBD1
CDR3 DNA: TGTGCCAGCAGTCTCGACAGGGGATCCTCCTACGAGCAGTACTTC
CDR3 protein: CASSLDRGSSYEQYF

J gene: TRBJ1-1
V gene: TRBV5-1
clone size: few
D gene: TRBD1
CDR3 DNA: TGCGCCAGCAGCTTGGAAGGGGGCGTCGCTGAAGCTTTCTTT
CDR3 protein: CASSLEGGVAEAFF

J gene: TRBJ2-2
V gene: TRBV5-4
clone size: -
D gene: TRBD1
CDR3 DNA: TGTGCCAGCAGCCCCCGGACAGGGAGAAGCACCGGGGAGCTGTTTTTT
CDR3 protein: CASSPRTGRSTGELFF

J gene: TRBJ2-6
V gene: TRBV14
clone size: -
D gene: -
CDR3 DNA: TGTGCCAGCAGCGCAATACTCCCCTCTGGGGCCAACGTCCTGACTTTC
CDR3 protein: CASSAILPSGANVLTF

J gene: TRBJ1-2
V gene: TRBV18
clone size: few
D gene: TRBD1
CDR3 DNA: TGTGCCAGCTCACCCCCGGGACAGTTTATTGGCTACACCTTC
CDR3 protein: CASSPPGQFIGYTF

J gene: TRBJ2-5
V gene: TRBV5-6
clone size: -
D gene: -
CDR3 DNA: TGTGCCAGCAGCTTTGCGAGTTTTGACTTAGAGACCCAGTACTTC
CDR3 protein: CASSFASFDLETQYF

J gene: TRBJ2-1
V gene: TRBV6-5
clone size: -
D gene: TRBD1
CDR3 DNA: TGTGCCAGCAGTCCCGGACAGGCTTACAATGAGCAGTTCTTC
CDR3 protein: CASSPGQAYNEQFF

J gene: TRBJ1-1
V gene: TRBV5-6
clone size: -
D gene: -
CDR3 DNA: TGTGCCAGCAGCTGGGAGGGCGACACTGAAGCTTTCTTT
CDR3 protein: CASSWEGDTEAFF

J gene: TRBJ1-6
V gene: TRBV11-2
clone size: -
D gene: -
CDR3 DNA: TGTGCCAGCAGCTTAGTCAGGGGAAATTCACCCCTCCACTTT
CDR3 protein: CASSLVRGNSPLHF

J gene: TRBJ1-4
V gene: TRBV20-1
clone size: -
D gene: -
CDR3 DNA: TGCAGTGCTAGCGGGGAAAAACTGTTTTTT
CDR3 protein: CSASGEKLFF

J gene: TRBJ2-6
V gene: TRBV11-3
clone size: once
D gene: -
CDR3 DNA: TGTGCCAGCAGCCCGACGGCAGGGGCCGGGGCCAACGTCCTGACTTTC
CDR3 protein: CASSPTAGAGANVLTF

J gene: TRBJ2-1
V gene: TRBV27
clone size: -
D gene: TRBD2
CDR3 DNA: TGTGCCAGCAGTCACCTGGAGACTAGCGGGAGAAGGAATGAGCAGTTCTTC
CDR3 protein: CASSHLETSGRRNEQFF

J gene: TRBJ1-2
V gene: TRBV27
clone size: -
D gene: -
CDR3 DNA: TGTGCCAGCAGTTTCAGGGGCGGGGGCTACACCTTC
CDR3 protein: CASSFRGGGYTF

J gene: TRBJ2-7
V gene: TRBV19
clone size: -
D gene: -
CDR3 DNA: TGTGCCAGTAGTATAGCTGGCGGGGACTACGAGCAGTACTTC
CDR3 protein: CASSIAGGDYEQYF

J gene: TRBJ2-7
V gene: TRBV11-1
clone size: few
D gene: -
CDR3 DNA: TGTGCCAGCAGCTTATTTGCGGGGAGTGGGTACGAGCAGTACTTC
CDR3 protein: CASSLFAGSGYEQYF

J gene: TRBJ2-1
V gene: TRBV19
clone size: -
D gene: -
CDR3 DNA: TGTGCCAGTAGTATGGGCGCGACTACCTACAATGAGCAGTTCTTC
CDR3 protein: CASSMGATTYNEQFF

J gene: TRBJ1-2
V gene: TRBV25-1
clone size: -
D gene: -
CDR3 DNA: TGTGCCAGCAGTGATGGGGCGAGCTATGGCTACACCTTC
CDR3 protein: CASSDGASYGYTF

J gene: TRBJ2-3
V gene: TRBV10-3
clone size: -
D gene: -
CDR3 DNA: TGTGCCATCAGCCCGGGAGACAGTACGCAGTATTTT
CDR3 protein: CAISPGDSTQYF

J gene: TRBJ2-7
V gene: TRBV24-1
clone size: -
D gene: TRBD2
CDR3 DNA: TGTGCCACCAGTTCGGGGGGGCTTCAATACGAGCAGTACTTC
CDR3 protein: CATSSGGLQYEQYF

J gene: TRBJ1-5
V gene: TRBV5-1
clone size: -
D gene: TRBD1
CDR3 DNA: TGCGCCAGCAGCTGGGGGGACAGGGAGGGGAATCAGCCCCAGCATTTT
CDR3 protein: CASSWGDREGNQPQHF

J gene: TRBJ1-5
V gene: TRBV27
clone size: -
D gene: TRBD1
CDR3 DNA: TGTGCCAGCAGTCAACGAAATGGGGACAGGGCTCAGCCCCAGCATTTT
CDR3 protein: CASSQRNGDRAQPQHF

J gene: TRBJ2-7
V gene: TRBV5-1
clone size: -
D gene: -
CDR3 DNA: TGCGCCAGCAGCCAAATTACTAGCAACCACGAGCAGTACTTC
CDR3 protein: CASSQITSNHEQYF

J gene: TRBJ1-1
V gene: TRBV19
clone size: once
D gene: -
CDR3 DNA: TGTGCCAGTAGTATAGGACAGGACAAGAACACTGAAGCTTTCTTT
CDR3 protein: CASSIGQDKNTEAFF

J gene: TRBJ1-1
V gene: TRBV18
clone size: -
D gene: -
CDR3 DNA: TGTGCCAGCTCACCACTGAGGGATCAGAACACTGAAGCTTTCTTT
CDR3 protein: CASSPLRDQNTEAFF

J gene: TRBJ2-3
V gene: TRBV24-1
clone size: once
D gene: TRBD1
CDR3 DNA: TGTGCCACCAGCTGGACAGGGGGCAGTAGCACAGATACGCAGTATTTT
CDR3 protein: CATSWTGGSSTDTQYF

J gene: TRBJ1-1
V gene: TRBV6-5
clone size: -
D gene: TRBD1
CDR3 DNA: TGTGCCAGCAGTACCCGACAGGGCACTGAAGCTTTCTTT
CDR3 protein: CASSTRQGTEAFF

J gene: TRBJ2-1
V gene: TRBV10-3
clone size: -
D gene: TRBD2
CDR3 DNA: TGTGCCATCAGTGAATCAGCGGGGGGGTCCCTCCAGAAGTTCTTC
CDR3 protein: CAISESAGGSLQKFF

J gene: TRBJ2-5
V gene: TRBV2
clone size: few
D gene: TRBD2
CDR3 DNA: TGTGCCAGCAGCTTCATGCGCGGGGGGCTCGAGACCCAGTACTTC
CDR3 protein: CASSFMRGGLETQYF

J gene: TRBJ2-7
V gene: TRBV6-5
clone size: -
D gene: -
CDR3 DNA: TGTGCCAGCTCCCGCACGAGGGACAAGATCTACGAGCAGTACTTC
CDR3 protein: CASSRTRDKIYEQYF

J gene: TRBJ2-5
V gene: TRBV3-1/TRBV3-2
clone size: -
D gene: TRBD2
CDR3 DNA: TGTGCCAGCAGCCAAGGTGGGGCTCGCGGGGGGGCTCAAGAGACCCAGTACTTC
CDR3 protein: CASSQGGARGGAQETQYF

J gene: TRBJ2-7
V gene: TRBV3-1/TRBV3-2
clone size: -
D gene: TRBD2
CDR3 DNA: TGTGCCAGCAGCCAAGTTTTTAGCGGGCGGTCCTACGAGCAGTACTTC
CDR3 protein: CASSQVFSGRSYEQYF

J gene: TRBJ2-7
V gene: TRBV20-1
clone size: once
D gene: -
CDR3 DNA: TGCAGTGCTAGTGGGCAGGGTGGCTACGAGCAGTACTTC
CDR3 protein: CSASGQGGYEQYF

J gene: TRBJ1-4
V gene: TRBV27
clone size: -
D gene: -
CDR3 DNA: TGTGCCAGCAGACTACTCTCCAGGGCAGGGTCAACTAATGAAAAACTGTTTTTT
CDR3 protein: CASRLLSRAGSTNEKLFF

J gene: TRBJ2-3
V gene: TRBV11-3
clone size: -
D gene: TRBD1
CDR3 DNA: TGTGCCAGCAGCCCGGGACAGGGGGTGATCACAGATACGCAGTATTTT
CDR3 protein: CASSPGQGVITDTQYF

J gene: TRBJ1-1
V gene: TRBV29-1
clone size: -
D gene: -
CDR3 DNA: TGCAGCGTTGCGGGGGTTGATGGTACTGAAGCTTTCTTT
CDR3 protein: CSVAGVDGTEAFF

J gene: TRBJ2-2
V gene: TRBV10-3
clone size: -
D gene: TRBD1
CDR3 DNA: TGTGCCATCAGTGATGGGACAGGGGGCGTTTCAGGGGAGCTGTTTTTT
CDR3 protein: CAISDGTGGVSGELFF

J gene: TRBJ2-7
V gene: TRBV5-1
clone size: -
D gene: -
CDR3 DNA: TGCGCCAGCAGCTCGAGAGGGACATCCGAGCAGTACTTC
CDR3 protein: CASSSRGTSEQYF